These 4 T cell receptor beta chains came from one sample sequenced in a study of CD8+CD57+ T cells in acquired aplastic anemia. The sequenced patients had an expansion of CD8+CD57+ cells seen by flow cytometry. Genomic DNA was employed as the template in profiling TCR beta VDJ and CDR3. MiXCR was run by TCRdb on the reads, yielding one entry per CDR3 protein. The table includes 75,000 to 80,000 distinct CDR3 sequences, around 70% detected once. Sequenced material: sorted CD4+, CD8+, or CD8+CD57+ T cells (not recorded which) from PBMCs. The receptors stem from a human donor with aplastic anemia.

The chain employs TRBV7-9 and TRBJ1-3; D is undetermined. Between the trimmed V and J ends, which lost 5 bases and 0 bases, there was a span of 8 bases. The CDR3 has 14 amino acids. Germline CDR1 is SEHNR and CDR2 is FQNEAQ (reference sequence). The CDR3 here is CASSPGGSGNTIYF. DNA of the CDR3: TGTGCCAGCAGCCCCGGTGGCTCTGGAAACACCATATATTTT.

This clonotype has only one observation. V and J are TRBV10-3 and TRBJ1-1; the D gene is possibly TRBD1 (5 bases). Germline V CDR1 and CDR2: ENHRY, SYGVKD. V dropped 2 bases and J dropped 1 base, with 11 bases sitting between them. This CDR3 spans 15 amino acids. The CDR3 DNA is TGTGCCATCAGTGAGGGGCTTGGACAGAACACTGAAGCTTTCTTT. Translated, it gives CAISEGLGQNTEAFF.

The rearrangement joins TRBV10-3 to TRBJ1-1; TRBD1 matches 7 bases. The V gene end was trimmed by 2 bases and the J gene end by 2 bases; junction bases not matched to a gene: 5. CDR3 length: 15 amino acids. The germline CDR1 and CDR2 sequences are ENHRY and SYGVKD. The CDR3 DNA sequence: TGTGCCATCAGTGAGGAGACAGGGAGAAACACTGAAGCTTTCTTT. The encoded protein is CAISEETGRNTEAFF.

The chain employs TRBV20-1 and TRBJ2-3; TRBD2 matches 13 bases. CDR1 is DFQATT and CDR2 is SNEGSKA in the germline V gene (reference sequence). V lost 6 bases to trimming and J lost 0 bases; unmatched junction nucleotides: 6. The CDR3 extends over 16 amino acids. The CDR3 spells CSAGGLAGPSTDTQYF. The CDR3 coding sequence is TGCAGTGCGGGGGGACTAGCGGGGCCGAGCACAGATACGCAGTATTTT.